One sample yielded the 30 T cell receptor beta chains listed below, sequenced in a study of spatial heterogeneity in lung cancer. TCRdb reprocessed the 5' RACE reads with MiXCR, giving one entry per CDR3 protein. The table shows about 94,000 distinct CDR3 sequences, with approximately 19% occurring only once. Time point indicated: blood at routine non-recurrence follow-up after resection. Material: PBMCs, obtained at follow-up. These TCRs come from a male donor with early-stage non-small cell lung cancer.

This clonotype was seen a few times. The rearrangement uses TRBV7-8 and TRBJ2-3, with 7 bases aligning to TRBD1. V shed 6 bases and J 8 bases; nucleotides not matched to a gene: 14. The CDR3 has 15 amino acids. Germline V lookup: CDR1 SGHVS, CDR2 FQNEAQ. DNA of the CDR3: TGTGCCAGCAGTAGAAGGGGGCCTCAAAACGGTACGCAGTATTTT. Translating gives CASSRRGPQNGTQYF.

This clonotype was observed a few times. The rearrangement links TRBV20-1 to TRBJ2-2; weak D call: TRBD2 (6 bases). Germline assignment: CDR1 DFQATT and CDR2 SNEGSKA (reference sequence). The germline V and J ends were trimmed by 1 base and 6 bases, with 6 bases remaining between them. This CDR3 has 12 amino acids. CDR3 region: CSARGEAGELFF. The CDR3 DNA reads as TGCAGTGCTAGAGGGGAGGCCGGGGAGCTGTTTTTT.

CDR3 coding DNA: TGTGCCATCAGCACCGGGACAGGGCCCGGGGAGCTGTTTTTT. Amino acid sequence: CAISTGTGPGELFF. V is TRBV10-3 and J is TRBJ2-2, with 9 nucleotides matching TRBD1. Germline values: CDR1 ENHRY, CDR2 SYGVKD. The CDR3 consists of 14 residues. Germline trimming cut 6 bases from V and 6 bases from J; bases unmatched to any gene: 5.

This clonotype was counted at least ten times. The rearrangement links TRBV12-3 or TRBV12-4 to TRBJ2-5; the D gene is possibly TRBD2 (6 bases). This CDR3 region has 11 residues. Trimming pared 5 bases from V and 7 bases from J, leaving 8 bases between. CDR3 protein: CASSPGGTQYF. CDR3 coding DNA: TGTGCCAGCAGTCCCGGGGGGACCCAGTACTTC.

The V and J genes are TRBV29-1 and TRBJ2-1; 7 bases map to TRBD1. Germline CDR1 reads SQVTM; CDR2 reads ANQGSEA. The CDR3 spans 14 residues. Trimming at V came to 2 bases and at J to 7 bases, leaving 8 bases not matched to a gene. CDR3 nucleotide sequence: TGCAGCGTTGAATCCGGGACAGCCACTAATGAGCAGTTCTTC. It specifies CSVESGTATNEQFF.

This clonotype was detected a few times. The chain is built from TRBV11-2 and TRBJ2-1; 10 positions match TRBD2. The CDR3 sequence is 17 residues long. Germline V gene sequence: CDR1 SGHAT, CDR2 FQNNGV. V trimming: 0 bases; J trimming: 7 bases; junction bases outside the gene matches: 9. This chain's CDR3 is CASSLDGSGGAYNEQFF. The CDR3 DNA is TGTGCCAGCAGCTTAGATGGAAGCGGGGGGGCGTATAATGAGCAGTTCTTC.

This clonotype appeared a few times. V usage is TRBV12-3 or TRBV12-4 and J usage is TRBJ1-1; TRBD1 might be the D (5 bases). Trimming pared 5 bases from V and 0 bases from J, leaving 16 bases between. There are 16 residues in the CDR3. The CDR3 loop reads CASSAGPPLLNTEAFF. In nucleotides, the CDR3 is TGTGCCAGCAGTGCGGGACCGCCATTATTGAACACTGAAGCTTTCTTT.

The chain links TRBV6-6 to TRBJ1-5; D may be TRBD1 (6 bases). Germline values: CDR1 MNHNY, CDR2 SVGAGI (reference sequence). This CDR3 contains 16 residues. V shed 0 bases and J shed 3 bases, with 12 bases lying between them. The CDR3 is CASSYSSQGNNQPQHF. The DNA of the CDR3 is TGTGCCAGCAGTTACTCGAGTCAGGGGAACAATCAGCCCCAGCATTTT.

CDR3 protein: CASRRGPTNTGELFF. In DNA form, the CDR3 reads TGTGCCAGCAGACGGGGACCGACGAACACCGGGGAGCTGTTTTTT. The chain employs TRBV2 and TRBJ2-2; D may match TRBD1 or TRBD2 (5 bases each). The germline V gene encodes CDR1 SNHLY and CDR2 FYNNEI. V shed 6 bases and J shed 0 bases, with 11 bases lying between them. This CDR3 is built from 15 residues. Full variable domain (remainder filled in from reference TRBV2 and TRBJ2-2): EPEVTQTPSHQVTQMGQEVILRCVPISNHLYFYWYRQILGQKVEFLVSFYNNEISEKSEIFDDQFSVERPDGSNFTLKIRSTKLEDSAMYFCASRRGPTNTGELFFGEGSRLTVL.

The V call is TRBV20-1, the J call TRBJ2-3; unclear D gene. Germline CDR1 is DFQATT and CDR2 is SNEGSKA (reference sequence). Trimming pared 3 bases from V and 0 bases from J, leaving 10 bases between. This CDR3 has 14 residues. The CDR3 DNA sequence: TGCAGTGCTAGTTCCTCACTCAGCACAGATACGCAGTATTTT. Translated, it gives CSASSSLSTDTQYF.

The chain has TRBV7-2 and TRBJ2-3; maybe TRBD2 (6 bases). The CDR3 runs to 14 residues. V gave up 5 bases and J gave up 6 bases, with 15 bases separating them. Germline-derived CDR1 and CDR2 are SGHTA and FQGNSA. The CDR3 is CASSPGTGGDTQYF. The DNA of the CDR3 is TGTGCCAGCAGCCCCGGAACTGGGGGGGATACGCAGTATTTT.

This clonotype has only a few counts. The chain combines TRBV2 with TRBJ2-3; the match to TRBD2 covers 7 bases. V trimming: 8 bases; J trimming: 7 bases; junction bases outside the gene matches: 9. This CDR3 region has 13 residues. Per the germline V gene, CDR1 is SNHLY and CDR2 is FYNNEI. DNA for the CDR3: TGTGCCAGCTCGCTAGCGGAGGCGAATACGCAGTATTTT. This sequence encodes CASSLAEANTQYF. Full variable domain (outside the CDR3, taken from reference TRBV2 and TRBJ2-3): EPEVTQTPSHQVTQMGQEVILRCVPISNHLYFYWYRQILGQKVEFLVSFYNNEISEKSEIFDDQFSVERPDGSNFTLKIRSTKLEDSAMYFCASSLAEANTQYFGPGTRLTVL.

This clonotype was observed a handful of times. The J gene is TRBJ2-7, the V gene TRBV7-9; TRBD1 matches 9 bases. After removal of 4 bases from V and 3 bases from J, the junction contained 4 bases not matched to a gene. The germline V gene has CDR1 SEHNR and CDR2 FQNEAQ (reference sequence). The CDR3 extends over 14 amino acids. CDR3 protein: CASSSGTGSYEQYF. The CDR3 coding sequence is TGTGCCAGCAGCTCCGGGACAGGGAGCTACGAGCAGTACTTC.

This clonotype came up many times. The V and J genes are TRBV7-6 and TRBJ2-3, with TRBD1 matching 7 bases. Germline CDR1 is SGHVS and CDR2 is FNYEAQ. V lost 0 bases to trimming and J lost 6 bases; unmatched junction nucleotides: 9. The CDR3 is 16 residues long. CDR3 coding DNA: TGTGCCAGCAGCTTAGCGAGGGGACAGATCGACGATACGCAGTATTTT. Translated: CASSLARGQIDDTQYF.

Here the CDR3 DNA reads TGCGCCAGCAGCTTGAAGGGGGACCCTCAAGGGGAAAAACTGTTTTTT. Encoded protein: CASSLKGDPQGEKLFF. The J gene is TRBJ1-4, the V gene TRBV5-1; D may be TRBD1 (6 bases). V lost 1 base to trimming and J lost 8 bases, with 18 bases between them. Germline V gene lookup returns CDR1 SGHRS and CDR2 YFSETQ. The CDR3 runs to 16 residues.

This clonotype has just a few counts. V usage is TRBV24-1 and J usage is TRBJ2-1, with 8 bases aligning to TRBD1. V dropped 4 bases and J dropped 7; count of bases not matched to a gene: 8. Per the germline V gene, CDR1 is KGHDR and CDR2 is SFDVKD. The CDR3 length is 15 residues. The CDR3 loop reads CATSEYAGGRNEQFF. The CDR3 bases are TGTGCCACCAGTGAATATGCAGGGGGCCGAAATGAGCAGTTCTTC.

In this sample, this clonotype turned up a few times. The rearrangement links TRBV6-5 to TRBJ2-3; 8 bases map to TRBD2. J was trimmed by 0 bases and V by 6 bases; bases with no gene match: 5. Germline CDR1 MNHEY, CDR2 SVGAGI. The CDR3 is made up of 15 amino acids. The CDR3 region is CASSQRGQSTDTQYF. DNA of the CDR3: TGTGCCAGCAGCCAGCGGGGGCAGAGCACAGATACGCAGTATTTT.

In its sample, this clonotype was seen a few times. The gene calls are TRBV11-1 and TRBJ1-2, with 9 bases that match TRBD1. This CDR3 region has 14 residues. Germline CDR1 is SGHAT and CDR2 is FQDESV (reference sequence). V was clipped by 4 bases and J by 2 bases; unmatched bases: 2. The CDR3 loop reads CASSWGQGNYGYTF. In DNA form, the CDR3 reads TGTGCCAGCAGCTGGGGACAGGGCAACTATGGCTACACCTTC.

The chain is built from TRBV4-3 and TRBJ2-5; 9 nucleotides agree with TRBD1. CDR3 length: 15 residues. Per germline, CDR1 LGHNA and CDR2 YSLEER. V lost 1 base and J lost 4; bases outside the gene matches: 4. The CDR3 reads CASSQGTDRGETQYF. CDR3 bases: TGCGCCAGCAGCCAAGGGACGGACAGGGGAGAGACCCAGTACTTC.

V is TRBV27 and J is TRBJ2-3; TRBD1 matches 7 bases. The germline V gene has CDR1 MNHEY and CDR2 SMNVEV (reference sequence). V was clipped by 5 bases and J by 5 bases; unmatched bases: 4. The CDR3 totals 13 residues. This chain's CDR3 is CASSATGLDTQYF. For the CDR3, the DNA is TGTGCCAGCAGTGCGACAGGGTTAGATACGCAGTATTTT.

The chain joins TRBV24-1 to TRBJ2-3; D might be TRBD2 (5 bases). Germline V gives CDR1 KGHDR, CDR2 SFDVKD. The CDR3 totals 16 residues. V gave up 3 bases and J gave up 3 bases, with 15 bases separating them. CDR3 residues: CATSDHVGESTDTQYF. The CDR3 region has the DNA TGTGCCACCAGTGATCATGTGGGAGAGTCGACAGATACGCAGTATTTT.

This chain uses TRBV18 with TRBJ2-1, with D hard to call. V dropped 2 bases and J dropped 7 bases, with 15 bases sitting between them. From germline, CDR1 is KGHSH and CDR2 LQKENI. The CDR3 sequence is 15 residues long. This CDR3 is CASSPEDHRGNEQFF. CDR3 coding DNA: TGTGCCAGCTCACCAGAGGACCACCGTGGAAATGAGCAGTTCTTC.

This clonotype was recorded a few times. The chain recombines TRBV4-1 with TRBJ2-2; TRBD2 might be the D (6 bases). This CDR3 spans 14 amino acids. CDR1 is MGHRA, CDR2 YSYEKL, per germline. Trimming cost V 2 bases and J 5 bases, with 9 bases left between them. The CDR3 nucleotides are TGCGCCAGCAGCCAACCCGGGAGAACCGGGGAGCTGTTTTTT. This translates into CASSQPGRTGELFF.

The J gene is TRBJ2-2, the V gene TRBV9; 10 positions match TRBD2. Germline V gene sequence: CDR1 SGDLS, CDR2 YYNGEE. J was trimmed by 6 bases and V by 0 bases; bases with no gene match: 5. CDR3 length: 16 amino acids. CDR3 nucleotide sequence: TGTGCCAGCAGCGTAGTAGCTAGCGGGAGCGCCGGGGAGCTGTTTTTT. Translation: CASSVVASGSAGELFF.

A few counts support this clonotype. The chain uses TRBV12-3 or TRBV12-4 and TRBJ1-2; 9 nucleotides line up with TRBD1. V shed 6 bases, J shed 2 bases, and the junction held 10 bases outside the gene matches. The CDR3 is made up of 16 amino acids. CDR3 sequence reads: CASSYWTGDRNYGYTF. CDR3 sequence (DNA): TGTGCCAGCAGCTACTGGACAGGGGATAGGAACTATGGCTACACCTTC.

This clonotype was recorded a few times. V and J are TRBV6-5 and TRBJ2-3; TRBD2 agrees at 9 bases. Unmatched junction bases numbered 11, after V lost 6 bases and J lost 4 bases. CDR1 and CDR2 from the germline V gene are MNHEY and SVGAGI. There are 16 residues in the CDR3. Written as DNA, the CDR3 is TGTGCCAGCAGCCCAGGGTTAGCGGGAGTTTCAGATACGCAGTATTTT. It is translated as CASSPGLAGVSDTQYF.

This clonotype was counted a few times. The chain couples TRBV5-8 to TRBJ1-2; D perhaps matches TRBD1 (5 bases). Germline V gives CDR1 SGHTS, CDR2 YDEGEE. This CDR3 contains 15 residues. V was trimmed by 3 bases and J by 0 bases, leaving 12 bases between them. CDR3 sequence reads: CASSWDVHTNYGYTF. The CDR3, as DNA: TGTGCCAGCAGCTGGGACGTGCATACTAACTATGGCTACACCTTC.

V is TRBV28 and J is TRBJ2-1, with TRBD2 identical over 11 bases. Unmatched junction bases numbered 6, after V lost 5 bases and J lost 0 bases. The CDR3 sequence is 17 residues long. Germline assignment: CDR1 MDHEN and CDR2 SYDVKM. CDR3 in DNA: TGTGCCAGCAGTACAGGGACTAGCGGATCCTCCTACAATGAGCAGTTCTTC. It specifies CASSTGTSGSSYNEQFF.

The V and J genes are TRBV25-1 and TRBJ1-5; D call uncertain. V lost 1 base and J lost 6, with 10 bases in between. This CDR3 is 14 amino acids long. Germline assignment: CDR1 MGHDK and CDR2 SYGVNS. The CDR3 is CASSEFGSGQPQHF. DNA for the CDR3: TGTGCCAGCAGTGAATTTGGGTCGGGTCAGCCCCAGCATTTT.

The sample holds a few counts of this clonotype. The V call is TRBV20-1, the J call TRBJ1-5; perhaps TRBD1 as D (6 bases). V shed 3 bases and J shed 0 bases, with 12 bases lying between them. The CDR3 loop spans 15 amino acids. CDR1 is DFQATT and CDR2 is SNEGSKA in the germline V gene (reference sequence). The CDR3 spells CSARQGTDSNQPQHF. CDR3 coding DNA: TGCAGTGCTAGGCAGGGGACCGATAGCAATCAGCCCCAGCATTTT.